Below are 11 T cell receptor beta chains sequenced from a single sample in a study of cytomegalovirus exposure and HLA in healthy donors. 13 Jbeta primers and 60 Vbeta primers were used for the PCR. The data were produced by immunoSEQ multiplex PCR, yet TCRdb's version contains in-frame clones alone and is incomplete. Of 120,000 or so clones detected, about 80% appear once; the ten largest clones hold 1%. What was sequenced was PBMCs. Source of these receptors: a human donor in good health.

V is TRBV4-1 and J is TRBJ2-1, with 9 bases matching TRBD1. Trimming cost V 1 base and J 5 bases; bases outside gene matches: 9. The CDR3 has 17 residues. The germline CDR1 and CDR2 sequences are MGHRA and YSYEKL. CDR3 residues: CASSQVGGTGTHNEQFF. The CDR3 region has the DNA TGCGCCAGCAGCCAAGTTGGTGGGACAGGGACCCACAATGAGCAGTTCTTC.

The CDR3 is CASSQDDIIGLGDYNEQFF. The DNA of the CDR3 is TGCGCCAGCAGCCAAGATGATATAATCGGACTGGGTGACTACAATGAGCAGTTCTTC. The rearrangement uses TRBV4-1 and TRBJ2-1; the D gene is possibly TRBD2 (5 bases). The CDR3 spans 19 residues. Per germline, CDR1 MGHRA and CDR2 YSYEKL. V was trimmed by 0 bases and J by 3 bases, leaving 21 bases between them.

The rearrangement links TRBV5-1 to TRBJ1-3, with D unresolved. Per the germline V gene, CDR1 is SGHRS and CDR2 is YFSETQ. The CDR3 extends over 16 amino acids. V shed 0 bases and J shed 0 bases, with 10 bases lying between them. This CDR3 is CASSLGQVLSGNTIYF. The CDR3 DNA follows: TGCGCCAGCAGCTTGGGGCAGGTCCTCTCTGGAAACACCATATATTTT.

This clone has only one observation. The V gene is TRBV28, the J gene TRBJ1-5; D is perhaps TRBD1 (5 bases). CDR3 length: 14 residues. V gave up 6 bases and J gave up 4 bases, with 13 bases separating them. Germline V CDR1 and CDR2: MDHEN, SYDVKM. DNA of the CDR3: TGTGCCAGCAGCCTGTTTGGGGGGAATCAGCCCCAGCATTTT. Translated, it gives CASSLFGGNQPQHF.

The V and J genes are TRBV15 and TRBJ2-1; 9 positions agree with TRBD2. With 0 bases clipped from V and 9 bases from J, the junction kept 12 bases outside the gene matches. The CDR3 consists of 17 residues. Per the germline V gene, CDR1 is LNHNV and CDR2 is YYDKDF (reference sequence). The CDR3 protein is CATSRDISGGLSGEQFF. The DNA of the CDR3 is TGTGCCACCAGCAGAGATATTAGCGGGGGATTGAGCGGTGAGCAGTTCTTC.

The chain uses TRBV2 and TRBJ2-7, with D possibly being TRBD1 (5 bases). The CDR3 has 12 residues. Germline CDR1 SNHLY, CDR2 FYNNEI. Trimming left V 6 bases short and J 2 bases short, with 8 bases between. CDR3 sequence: CASRGQTYEQYF. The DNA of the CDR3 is TGTGCCAGCAGGGGGCAGACCTACGAGCAGTACTTC.

CDR3 nucleotides: TGTGCCAGCAGTTTGGGCGGGGGCATATCCTACAATGAGCAGTTCTTC. Translation: CASSLGGGISYNEQFF. This rearrangement joins TRBV28 to TRBJ2-1; D is possibly TRBD2 (7 bases). Between the trimmed V and J ends, which lost 3 bases and 1 base, there was a span of 13 bases. The V gene's germline CDR1 is MDHEN and CDR2 SYDVKM. The CDR3 is 16 amino acids. The full variable domain, its missing parts supplied by reference TRBV28 and TRBJ2-1, is DVKVTQSSRYLVKRTGEKVFLECVQDMDHENMFWYRQDPGLGLRLIYFSYDVKMKEKGDIPEGYSVSREKKERFSLILESASTNQTSMYLCASSLGGGISYNEQFFGPGTRLTVL.

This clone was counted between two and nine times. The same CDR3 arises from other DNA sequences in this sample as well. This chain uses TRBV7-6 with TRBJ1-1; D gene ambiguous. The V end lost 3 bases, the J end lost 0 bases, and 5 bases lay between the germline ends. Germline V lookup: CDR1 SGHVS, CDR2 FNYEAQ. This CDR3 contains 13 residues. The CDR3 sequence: CASSLSLNTEAFF. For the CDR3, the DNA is TGTGCCAGCAGCTTGTCGTTGAACACTGAAGCTTTCTTT.

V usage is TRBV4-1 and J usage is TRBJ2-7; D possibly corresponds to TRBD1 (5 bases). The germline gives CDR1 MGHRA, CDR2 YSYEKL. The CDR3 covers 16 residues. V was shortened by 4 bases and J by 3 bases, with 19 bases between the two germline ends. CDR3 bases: TGCGCCAGCAGCCCAGTTTTGGGGCCCTGGGGCTACGAGCAGTACTTC. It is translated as CASSPVLGPWGYEQYF.

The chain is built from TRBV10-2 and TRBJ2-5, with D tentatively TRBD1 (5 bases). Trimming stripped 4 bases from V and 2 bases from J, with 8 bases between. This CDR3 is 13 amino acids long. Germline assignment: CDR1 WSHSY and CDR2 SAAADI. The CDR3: CASSGTRQETQYF. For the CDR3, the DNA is TGCGCCAGCAGTGGGACAAGACAAGAGACCCAGTACTTC.

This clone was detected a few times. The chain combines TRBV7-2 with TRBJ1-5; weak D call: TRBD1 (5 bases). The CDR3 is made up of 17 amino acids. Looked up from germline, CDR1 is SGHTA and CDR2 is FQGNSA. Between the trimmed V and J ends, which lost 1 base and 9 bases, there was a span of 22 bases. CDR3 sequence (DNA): TGTGCCAGCAGCTTAGTAGGTGCGGACACCATAATCAGGCCCCAGCATTTT. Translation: CASSLVGADTIIRPQHF.